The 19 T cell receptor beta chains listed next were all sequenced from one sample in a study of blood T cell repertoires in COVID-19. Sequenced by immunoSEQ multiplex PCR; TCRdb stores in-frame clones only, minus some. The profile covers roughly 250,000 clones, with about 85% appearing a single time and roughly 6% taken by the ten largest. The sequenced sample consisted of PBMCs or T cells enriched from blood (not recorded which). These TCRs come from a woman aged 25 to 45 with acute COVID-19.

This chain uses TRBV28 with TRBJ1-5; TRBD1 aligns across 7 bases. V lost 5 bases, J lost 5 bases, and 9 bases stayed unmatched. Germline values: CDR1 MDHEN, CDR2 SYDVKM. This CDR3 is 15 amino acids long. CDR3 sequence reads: CASSELLTGYQPQHF. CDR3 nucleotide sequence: TGTGCCAGCAGTGAACTCCTGACAGGGTATCAGCCCCAGCATTTT. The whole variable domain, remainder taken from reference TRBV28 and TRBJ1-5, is DVKVTQSSRYLVKRTGEKVFLECVQDMDHENMFWYRQDPGLGLRLIYFSYDVKMKEKGDIPEGYSVSREKKERFSLILESASTNQTSMYLCASSELLTGYQPQHFGDGTRLSIL.

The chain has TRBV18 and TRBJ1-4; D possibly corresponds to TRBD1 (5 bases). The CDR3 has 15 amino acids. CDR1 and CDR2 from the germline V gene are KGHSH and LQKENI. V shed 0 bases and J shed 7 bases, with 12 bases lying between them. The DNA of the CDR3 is TGTGCCAGCTCACCACCGGGCCAGGGAAGTGAAAAACTGTTTTTT. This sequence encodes CASSPPGQGSEKLFF.

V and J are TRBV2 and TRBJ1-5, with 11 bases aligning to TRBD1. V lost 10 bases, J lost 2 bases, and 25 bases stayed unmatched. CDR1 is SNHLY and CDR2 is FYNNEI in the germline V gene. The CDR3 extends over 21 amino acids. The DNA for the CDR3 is TGTGCCAACCCGGATAAAGTACGGGACAGGGGGTTTTGGTTTGGCAATCAGCCCCAGCATTTT. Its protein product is CANPDKVRDRGFWFGNQPQHF.

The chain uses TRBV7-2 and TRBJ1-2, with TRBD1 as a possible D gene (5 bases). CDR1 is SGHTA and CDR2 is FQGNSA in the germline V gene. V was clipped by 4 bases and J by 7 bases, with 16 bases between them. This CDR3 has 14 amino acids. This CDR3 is CASSWRDGTGGYTF. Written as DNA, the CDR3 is TGTGCCAGCAGCTGGAGGGACGGGACGGGTGGCTACACCTTC.

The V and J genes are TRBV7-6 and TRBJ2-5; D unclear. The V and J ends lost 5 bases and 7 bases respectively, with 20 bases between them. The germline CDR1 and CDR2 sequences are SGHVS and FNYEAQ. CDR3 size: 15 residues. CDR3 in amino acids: CASSPNPLGKVTQYF. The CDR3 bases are TGTGCCAGCAGCCCGAACCCCTTGGGCAAGGTGACCCAGTACTTC.

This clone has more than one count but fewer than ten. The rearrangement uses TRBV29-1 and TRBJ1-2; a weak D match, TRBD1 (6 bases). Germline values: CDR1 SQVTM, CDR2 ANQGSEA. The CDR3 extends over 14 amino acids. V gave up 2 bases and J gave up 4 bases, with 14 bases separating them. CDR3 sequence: CSVESGARSYGYTF. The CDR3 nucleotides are TGCAGCGTTGAATCAGGGGCCCGCTCCTATGGCTACACCTTC. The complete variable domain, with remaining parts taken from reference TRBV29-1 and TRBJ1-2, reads SAVISQKPSRDICQRGTSLTIQCQVDSQVTMMFWYRQQPGQSLTLIATANQGSEATYESGFVIDKFPISRPNLTFSTLTVSNMSPEDSSIYLCSVESGARSYGYTFGSGTRLTVV.

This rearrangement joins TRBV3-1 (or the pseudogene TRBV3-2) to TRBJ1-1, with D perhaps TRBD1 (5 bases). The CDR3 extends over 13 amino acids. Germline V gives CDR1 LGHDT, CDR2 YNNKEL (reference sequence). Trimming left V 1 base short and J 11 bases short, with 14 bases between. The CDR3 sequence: CASSQARVGWAFF. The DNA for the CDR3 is TGTGCCAGCAGCCAAGCCAGGGTGGGGTGGGCTTTCTTT.

The CDR3 region is CASRAVGASGQETQYF. CDR3 DNA sequence: TGTGCCAGCAGGGCCGTCGGCGCTAGCGGACAAGAGACCCAGTACTTC. V gene TRBV28 combines with J gene TRBJ2-5, with 7 nucleotides matching TRBD2. CDR3 length: 16 residues. The germline gives CDR1 MDHEN, CDR2 SYDVKM. V lost 6 bases, J lost 2 bases, and 12 bases stayed unmatched.

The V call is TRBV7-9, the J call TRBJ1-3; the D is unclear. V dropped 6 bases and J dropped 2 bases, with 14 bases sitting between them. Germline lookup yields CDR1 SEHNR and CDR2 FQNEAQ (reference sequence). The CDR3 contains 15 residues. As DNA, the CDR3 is TGTGCCAGCAGGCTCGAGGAGGTGCCTGGAAACACCATATATTTT. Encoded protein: CASRLEEVPGNTIYF.

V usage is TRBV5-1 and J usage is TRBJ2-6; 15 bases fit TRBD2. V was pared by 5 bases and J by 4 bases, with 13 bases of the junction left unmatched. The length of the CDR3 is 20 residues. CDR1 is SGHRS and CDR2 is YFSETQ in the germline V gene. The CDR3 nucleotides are TGCGCCAGCAGGGCCTATCAGGGACTAGCGGGAGGAATAGGGGCCAACGTCCTGACTTTC. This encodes CASRAYQGLAGGIGANVLTF.

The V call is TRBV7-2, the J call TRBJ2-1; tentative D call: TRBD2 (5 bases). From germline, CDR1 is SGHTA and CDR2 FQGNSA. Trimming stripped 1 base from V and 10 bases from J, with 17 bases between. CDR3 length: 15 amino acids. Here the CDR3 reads CASSLDFGIEGEQFF. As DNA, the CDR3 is TGTGCCAGCAGCTTAGATTTCGGGATCGAGGGCGAGCAGTTCTTC.

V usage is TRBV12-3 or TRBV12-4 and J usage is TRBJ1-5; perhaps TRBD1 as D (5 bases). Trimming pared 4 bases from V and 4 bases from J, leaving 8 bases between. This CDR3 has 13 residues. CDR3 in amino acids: CASSSRQNQPQHF. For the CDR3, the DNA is TGTGCCAGCAGTTCTCGACAGAATCAGCCCCAGCATTTT.

As DNA, the CDR3 is TGTGCCAGCAGCGGAAACTTAAAACAGGGGAGGCCCTACGAGCAGTACTTC. Protein sequence: CASSGNLKQGRPYEQYF. V gene TRBV9 combines with J gene TRBJ2-7, with D maybe TRBD1 (7 bases). The V end lost 3 bases, the J end lost 2 bases, and 21 bases lay between the germline ends. The CDR3 consists of 17 residues. CDR1 and CDR2 from the germline V gene are SGDLS and YYNGEE.

DNA for the CDR3: TGTGCCTGGAGTGTACTAGGCAGTCCAAGGGAGACCCAGTACTTC. Translation: CAWSVLGSPRETQYF. V usage is TRBV30 and J usage is TRBJ2-5; D is perhaps TRBD2 (5 bases). The germline V gene has CDR1 GTSNPN and CDR2 SVGIG (reference sequence). There are 15 residues in the CDR3. Trimming took 0 bases from V and 5 from J, leaving 16 bases between them.

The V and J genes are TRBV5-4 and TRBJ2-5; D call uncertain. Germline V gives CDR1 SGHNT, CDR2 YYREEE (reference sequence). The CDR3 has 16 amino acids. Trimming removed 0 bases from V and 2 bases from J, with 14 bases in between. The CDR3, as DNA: TGTGCCAGCAGCTTGGAGGTTGTAGGCGGTCAAGAGACCCAGTACTTC. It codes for CASSLEVVGGQETQYF.

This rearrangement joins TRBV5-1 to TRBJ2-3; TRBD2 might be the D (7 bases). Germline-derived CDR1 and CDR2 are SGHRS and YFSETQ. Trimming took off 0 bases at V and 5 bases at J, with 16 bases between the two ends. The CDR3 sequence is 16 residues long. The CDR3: CASSLGRGGRQDTQYF. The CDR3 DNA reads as TGCGCCAGCAGCTTGGGGAGGGGGGGCCGACAAGATACGCAGTATTTT.

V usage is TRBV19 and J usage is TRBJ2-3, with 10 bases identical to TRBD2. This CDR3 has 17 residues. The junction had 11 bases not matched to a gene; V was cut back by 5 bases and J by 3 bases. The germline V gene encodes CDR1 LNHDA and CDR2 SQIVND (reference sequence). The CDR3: CASSLHRLAGGTDTQYF. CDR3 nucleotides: TGTGCCAGTAGTCTCCACCGACTAGCGGGCGGGACAGATACGCAGTATTTT. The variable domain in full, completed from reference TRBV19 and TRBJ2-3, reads DGGITQSPKYLFRKEGQNVTLSCEQNLNHDAMYWYRQDPGQGLRLIYYSQIVNDFQKGDIAEGYSVSREKKESFPLTVTSAQKNPTAFYLCASSLHRLAGGTDTQYFGPGTRLTVL.

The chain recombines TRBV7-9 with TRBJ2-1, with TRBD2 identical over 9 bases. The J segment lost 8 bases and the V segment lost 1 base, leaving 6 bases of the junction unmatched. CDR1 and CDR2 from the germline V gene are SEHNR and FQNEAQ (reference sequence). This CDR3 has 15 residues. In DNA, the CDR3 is TGTGCCAGCAGCTTAGAGGCGGGAGGGGGCTATGAGCAGTTCTTC. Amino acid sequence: CASSLEAGGGYEQFF.

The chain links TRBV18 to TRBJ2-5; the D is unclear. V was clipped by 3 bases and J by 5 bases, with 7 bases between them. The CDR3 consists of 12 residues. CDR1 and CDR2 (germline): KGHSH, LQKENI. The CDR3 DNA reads TGTGCCAGCTCACCCCTCCCTGAGACCCAGTACTTC. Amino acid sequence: CASSPLPETQYF. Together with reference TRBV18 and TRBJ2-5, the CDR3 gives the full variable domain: NAGVMQNPRHLVRRRGQEARLRCSPMKGHSHVYWYRQLPEEGLKFMVYLQKENIIDESGMPKERFSAEFPKEGPSILRIQQVVRGDSAAYFCASSPLPETQYFGPGTRLLVL.